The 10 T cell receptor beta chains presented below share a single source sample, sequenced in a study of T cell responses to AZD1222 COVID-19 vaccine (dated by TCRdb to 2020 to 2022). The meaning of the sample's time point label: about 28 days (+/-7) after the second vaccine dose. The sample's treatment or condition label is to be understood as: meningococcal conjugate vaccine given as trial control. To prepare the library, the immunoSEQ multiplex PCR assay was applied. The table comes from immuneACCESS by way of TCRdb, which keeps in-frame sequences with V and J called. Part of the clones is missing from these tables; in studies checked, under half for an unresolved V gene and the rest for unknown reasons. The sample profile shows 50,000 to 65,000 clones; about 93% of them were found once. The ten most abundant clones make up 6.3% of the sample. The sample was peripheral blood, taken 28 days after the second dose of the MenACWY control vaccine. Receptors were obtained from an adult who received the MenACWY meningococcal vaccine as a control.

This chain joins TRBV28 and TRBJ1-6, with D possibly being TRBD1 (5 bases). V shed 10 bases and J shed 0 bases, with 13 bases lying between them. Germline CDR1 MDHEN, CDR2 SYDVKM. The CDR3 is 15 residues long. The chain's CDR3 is CATPGDSSYNSPLHF. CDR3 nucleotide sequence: TGTGCCACGCCCGGCGACAGCTCCTATAATTCACCCCTCCACTTT. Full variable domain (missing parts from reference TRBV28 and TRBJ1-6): DVKVTQSSRYLVKRTGEKVFLECVQDMDHENMFWYRQDPGLGLRLIYFSYDVKMKEKGDIPEGYSVSREKKERFSLILESASTNQTSMYLCATPGDSSYNSPLHFGNGTRLTVT.

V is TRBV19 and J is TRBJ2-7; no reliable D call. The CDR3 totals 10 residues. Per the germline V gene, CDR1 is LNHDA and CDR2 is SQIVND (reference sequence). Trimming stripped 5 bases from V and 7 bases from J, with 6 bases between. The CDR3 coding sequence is TGTGCCAGTAGTCCATGGGAGCAGTACTTC. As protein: CASSPWEQYF.

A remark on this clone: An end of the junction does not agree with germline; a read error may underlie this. CDR3 in DNA: TGTGCCGGCAGCCTGGGGCAGGATACGCAGTATTTT. Protein: CAGSLGQDTQYF. The V gene is TRBV5-6, the J gene TRBJ2-3, with D possibly matching TRBD1 (5 bases). The CDR3 runs 12 residues. Germline CDR1 SGHDT, CDR2 YYEEEE.

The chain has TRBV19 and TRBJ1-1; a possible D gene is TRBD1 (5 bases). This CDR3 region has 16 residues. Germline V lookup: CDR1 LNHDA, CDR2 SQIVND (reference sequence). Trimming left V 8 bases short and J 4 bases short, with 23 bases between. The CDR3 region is CASSRQGPFVGTEAFF. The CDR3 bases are TGTGCCAGTTCCAGGCAGGGCCCTTTTGTAGGCACTGAAGCTTTCTTT.

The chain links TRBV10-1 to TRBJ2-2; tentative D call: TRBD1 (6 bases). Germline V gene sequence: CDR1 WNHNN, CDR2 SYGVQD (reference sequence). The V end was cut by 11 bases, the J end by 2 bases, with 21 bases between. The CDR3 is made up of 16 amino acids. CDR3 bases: TGCGCCTGCCTCCTTCACCGGGACACTAACACCGGGGAGCTGTTTTTT. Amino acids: CACLLHRDTNTGELFF.

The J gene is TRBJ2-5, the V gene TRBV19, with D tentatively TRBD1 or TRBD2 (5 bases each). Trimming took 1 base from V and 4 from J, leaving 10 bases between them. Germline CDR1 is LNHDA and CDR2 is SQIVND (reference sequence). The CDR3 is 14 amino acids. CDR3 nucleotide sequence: TGTGCCAGTAGTATAGCCGGGACCGGAGAGACCCAGTACTTC. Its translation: CASSIAGTGETQYF.

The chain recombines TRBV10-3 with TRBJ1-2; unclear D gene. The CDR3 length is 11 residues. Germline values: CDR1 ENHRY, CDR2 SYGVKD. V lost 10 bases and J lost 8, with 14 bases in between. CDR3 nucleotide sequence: TGTGCCACCACTGACTCTGTGGGCTACACCTTC. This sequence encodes CATTDSVGYTF.

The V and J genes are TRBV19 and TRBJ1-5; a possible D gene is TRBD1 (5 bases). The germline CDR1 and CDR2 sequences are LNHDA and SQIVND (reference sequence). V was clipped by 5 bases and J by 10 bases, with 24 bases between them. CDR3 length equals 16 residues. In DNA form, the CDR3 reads TGTGCCAGTAGTCCCCGGGGGGATCTAGGGGTGGAACCCCAGCATTTT. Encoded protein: CASSPRGDLGVEPQHF.

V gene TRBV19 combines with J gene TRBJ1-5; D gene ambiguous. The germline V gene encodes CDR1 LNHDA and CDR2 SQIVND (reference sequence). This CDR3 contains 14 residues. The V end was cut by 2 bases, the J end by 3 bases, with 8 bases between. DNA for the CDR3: TGTGCCAGTAGTATAATCGAGTTCAATCAGCCCCAGCATTTT. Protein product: CASSIIEFNQPQHF.

The CDR3 is CASGSGNYGYTF. CDR3 coding DNA: TGTGCCAGCGGCTCAGGGAACTATGGCTACACCTTC. V gene TRBV10-3 combines with J gene TRBJ1-2, with D perhaps TRBD1 (5 bases). This CDR3 is 12 amino acids long. The ends were cut back, 10 bases at V and 2 bases at J, with 11 bases in the middle. Germline V gene sequence: CDR1 ENHRY, CDR2 SYGVKD.